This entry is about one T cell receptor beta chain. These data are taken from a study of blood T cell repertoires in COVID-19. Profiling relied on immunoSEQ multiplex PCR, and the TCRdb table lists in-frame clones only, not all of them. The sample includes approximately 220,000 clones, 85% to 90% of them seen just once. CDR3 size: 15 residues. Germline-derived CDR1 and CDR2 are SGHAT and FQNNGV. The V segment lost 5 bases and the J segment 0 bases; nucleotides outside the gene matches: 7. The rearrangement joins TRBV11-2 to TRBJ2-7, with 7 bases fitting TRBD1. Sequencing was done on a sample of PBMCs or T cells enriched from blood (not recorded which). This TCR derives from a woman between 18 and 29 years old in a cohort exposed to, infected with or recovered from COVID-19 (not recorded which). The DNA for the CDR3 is TGTGCCAGCAGCGCTTCCGGGACAGCCTCCTACGAGCAGTACTTC. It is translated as CASSASGTASYEQYF.